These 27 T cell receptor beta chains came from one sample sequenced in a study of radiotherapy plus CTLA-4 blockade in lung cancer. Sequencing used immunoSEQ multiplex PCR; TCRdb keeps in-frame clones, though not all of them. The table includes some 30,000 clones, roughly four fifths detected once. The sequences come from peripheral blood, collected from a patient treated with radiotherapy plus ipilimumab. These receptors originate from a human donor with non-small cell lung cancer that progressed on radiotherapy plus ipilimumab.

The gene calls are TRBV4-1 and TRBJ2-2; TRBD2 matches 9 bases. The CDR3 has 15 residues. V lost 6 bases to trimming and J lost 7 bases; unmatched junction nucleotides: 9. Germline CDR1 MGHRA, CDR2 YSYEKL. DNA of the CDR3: TGCGCCAGCAGTCCCGAGCGGGGGGACCTCGGGGAGCTGTTTTTT. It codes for CASSPERGDLGELFF.

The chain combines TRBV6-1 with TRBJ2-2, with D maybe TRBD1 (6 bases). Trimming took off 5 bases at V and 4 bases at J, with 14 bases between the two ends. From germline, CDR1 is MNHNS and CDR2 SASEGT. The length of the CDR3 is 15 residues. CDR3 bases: TGTGCCAGCAGTACCACTCGGACAGCCACCGGGGAGCTGTTTTTT. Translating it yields CASSTTRTATGELFF.

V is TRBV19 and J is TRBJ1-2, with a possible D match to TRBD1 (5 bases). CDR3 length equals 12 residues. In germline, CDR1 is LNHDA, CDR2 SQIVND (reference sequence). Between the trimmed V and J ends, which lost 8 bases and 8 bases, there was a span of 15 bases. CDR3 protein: CASQDRQNGYTF. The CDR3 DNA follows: TGTGCCAGTCAAGATCGACAGAACGGCTACACCTTC.

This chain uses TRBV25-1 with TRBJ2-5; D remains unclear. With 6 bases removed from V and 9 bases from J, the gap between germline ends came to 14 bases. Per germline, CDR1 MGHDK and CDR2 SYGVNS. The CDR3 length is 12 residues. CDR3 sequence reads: CASSRSSGAQYF. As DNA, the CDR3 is TGTGCCAGCAGCCGAAGTTCGGGTGCCCAGTACTTC.

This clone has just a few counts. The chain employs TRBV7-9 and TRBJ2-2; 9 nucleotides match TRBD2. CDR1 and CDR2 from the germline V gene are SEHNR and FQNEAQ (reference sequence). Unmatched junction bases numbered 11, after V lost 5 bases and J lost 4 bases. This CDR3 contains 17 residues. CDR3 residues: CASSLSRGGQVTGELFF. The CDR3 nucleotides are TGTGCCAGCAGCCTTTCGCGGGGGGGCCAGGTCACCGGGGAGCTGTTTTTT.

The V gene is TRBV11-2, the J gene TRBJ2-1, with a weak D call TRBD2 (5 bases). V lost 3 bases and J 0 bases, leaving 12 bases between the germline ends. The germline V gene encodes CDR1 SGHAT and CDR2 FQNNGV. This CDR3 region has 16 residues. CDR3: CASSFPWSGSYNEQFF. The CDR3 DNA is TGTGCCAGCAGCTTCCCGTGGAGCGGCTCCTACAATGAGCAGTTCTTC.

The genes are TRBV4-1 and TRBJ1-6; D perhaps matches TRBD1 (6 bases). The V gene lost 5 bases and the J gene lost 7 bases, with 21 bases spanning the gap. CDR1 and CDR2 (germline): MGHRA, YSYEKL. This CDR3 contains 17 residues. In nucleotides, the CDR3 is TGCGCCAGCAGCACCCCAGTTGCGGTTAGGGGGAATTCACCCCTCCACTTT. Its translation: CASSTPVAVRGNSPLHF.

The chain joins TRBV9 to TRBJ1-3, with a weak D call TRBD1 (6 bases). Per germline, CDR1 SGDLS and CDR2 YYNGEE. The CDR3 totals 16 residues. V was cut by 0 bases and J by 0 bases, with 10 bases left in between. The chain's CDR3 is CASSVEQGFSGNTIYF. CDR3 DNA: TGTGCCAGCAGCGTAGAACAGGGATTCTCTGGAAACACCATATATTTT.

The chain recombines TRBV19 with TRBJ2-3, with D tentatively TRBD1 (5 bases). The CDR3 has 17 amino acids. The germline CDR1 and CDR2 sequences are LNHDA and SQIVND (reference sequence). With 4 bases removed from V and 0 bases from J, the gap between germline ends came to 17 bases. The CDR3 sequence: CASSKGRYPSSTDTQYF. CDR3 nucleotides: TGTGCCAGTAGTAAGGGGCGTTATCCCTCTAGCACAGATACGCAGTATTTT.

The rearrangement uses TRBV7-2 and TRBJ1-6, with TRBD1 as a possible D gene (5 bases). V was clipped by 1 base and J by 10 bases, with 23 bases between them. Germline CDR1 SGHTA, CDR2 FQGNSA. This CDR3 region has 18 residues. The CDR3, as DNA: TGTGCCAGCAGCTTAGGGAGTGCAGGGATTGGGGTATGGTCACCCCTCCACTTT. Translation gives CASSLGSAGIGVWSPLHF.

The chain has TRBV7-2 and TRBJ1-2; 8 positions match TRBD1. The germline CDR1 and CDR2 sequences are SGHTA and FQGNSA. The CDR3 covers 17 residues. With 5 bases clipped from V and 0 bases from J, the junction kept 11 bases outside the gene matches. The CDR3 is CASSPGDRGSANYGYTF. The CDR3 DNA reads TGTGCCAGCAGCCCAGGAGACAGGGGATCCGCTAACTATGGCTACACCTTC.

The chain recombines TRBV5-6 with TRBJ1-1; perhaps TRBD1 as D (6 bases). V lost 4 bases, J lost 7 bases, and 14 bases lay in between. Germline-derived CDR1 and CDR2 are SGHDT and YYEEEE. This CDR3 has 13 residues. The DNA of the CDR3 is TGTGCCAGCAGCCGAAGGGGGGGCCGTGAAGCTTTCTTT. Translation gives CASSRRGGREAFF.

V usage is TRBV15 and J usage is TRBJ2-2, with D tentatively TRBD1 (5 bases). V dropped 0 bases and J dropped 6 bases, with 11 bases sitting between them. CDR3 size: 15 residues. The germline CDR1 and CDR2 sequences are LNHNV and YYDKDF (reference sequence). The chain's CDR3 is CATSRDAGFAGELFF. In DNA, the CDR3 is TGTGCCACCAGCAGAGATGCAGGGTTTGCCGGGGAGCTGTTTTTT.

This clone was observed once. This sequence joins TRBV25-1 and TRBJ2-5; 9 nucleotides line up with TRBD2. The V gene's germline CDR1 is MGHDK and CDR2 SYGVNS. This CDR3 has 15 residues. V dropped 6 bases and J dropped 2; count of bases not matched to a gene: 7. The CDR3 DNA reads TGTGCCAGCAGCCCTGGCGGGAGGGGTCAAGAGACCCAGTACTTC. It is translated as CASSPGGRGQETQYF.

CDR3 residues: CASSPKLAGYQETQYF. The CDR3, as DNA: TGTGCCAGCTCACCAAAACTAGCGGGTTACCAAGAGACCCAGTACTTC. The V and J genes are TRBV18 and TRBJ2-5, with 9 bases fitting TRBD2. The length of the CDR3 is 16 residues. V gave up 2 bases and J gave up 0 bases; unmatched junction bases: 4. Per germline, CDR1 KGHSH and CDR2 LQKENI. Looking up the rest from reference TRBV18 and TRBJ2-5 gives the full variable domain: NAGVMQNPRHLVRRRGQEARLRCSPMKGHSHVYWYRQLPEEGLKFMVYLQKENIIDESGMPKERFSAEFPKEGPSILRIQQVVRGDSAAYFCASSPKLAGYQETQYFGPGTRLLVL.

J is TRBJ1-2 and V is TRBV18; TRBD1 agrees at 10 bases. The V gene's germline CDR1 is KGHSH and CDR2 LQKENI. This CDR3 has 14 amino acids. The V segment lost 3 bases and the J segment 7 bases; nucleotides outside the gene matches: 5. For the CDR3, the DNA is TGTGCCAGCTCACCCCGGGACAGGGGAGGTGGCTACACCTTC. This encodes CASSPRDRGGGYTF.

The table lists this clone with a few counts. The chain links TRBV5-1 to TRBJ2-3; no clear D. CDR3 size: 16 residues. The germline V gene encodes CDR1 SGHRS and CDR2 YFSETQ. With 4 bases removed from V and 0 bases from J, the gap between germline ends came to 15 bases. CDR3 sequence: CASSPTMGTSTDTQYF. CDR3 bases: TGCGCCAGCAGCCCGACGATGGGCACTAGCACAGATACGCAGTATTTT.

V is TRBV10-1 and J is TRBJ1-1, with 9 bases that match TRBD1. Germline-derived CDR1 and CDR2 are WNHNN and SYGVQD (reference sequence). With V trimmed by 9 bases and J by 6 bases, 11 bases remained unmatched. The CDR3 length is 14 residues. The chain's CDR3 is CASFSTGGHAEAFF. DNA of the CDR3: TGCGCCAGTTTCTCAACAGGGGGCCACGCTGAAGCTTTCTTT.

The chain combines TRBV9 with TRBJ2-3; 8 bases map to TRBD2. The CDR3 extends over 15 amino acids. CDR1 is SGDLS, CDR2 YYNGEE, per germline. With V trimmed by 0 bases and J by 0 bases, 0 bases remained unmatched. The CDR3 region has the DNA TGTGCCAGCAGCGTAGCGGGGGGGAGCACAGATACGCAGTATTTT. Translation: CASSVAGGSTDTQYF. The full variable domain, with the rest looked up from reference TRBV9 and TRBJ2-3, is DSGVTQTPKHLITATGQRVTLRCSPRSGDLSVYWYQQSLDQGLQFLIQYYNGEERAKGNILERFSAQQFPDLHSELNLSSLELGDSALYFCASSVAGGSTDTQYFGPGTRLTVL.

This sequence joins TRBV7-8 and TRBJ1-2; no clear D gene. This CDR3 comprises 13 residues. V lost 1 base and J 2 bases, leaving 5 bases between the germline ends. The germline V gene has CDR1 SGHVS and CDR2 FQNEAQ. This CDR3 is CASSLGGNYGYTF. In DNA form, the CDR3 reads TGTGCCAGCAGCTTAGGCGGGAACTATGGCTACACCTTC.

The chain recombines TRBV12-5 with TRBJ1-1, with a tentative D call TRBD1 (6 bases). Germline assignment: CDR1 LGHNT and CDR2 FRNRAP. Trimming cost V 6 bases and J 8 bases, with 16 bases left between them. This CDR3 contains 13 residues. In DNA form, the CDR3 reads TGTGCTAGTGGGCAATCCGGGGGGCGGGAAGCTTTCTTT. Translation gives CASGQSGGREAFF.

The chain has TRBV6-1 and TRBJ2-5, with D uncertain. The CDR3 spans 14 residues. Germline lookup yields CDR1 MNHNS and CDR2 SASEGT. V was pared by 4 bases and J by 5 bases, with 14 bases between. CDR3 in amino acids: CASSGNPRGETQYF. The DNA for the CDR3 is TGTGCCAGCAGTGGGAACCCTCGCGGCGAGACCCAGTACTTC.

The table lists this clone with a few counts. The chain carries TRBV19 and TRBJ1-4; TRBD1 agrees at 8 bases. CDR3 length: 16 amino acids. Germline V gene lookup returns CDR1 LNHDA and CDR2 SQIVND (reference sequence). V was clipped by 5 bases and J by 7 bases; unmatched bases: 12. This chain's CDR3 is CASSAALTGAREKLFF. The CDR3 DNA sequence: TGTGCCAGTAGTGCCGCTTTGACAGGGGCTCGTGAAAAACTGTTTTTT.

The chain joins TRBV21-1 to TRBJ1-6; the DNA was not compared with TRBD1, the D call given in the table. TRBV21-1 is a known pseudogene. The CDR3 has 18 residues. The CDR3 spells CASSKALRQSSYNSPLHF. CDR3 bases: TGTGCCAGCAGCAAAGCGCTCAGGCAGAGCTCCTATAATTCACCCCTCCACTTT.

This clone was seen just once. Here the CDR3 DNA reads TGTGCCAGCAGTTCCGGGACTAGCGGTCGGGAGACCCAGTACTTC. It codes for CASSSGTSGRETQYF. The V gene is TRBV27, the J gene TRBJ2-5; 11 bases line up with TRBD2. This CDR3 comprises 15 residues. The V and J ends lost 4 bases and 5 bases, in that order; junction bases with no gene match: 6. CDR1 and CDR2 (germline): MNHEY, SMNVEV (reference sequence).

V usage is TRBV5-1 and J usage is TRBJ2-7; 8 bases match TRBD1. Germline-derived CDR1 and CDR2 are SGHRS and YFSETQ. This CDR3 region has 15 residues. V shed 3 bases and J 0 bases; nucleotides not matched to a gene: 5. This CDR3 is CASSWGDRNSYEQYF. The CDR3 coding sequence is TGCGCCAGCAGCTGGGGGGACAGGAACTCCTACGAGCAGTACTTC.

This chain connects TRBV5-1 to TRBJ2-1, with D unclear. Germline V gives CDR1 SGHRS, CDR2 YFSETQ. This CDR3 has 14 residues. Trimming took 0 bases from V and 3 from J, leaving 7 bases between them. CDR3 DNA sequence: TGCGCCAGCAGCTTGGGCCAGGTCTACAATGAGCAGTTCTTC. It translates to CASSLGQVYNEQFF.